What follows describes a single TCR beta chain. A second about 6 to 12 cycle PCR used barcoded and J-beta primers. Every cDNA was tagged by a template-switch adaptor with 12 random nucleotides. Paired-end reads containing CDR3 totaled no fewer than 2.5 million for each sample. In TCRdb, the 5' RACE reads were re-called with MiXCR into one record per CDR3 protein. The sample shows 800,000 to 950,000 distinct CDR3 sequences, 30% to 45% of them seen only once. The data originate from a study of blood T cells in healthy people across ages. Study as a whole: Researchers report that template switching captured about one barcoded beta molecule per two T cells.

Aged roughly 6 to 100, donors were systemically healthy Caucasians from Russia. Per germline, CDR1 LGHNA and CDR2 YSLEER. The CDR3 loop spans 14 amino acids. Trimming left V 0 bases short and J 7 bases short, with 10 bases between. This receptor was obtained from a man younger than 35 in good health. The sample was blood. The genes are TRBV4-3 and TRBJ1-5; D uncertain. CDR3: CASSQEYTRQPQHF. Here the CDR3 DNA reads TGCGCCAGCAGCCAAGAGTATACCAGGCAGCCCCAGCATTTT.